The 13 T cell receptor beta chains reported below all come from one sample, sequenced in a study of identical twins. TCRdb re-called the 5' RACE reads with MiXCR, one entry per CDR3 protein. In the table there are some 790,000 distinct CDR3 sequences, 15% to 20% of which are singletons. These data were also reused for a study on T cells expressing NK-cell markers.

Sample: PBMCs. These receptor sequences come from a woman aged 18-30 years in good health.

CDR3 sequence reads: CASMEYNEQFF. The CDR3 DNA follows: TGCGCCAGCATGGAGTACAATGAGCAGTTCTTC. This sequence joins TRBV5-1 and TRBJ2-1; D is unclear. Trimming took 6 bases from V and 4 from J, leaving 5 bases between them. Germline assignment: CDR1 SGHRS and CDR2 YFSETQ. There are 11 residues in the CDR3. The full variable domain, with the rest looked up from reference TRBV5-1 and TRBJ2-1, is KAGVTQTPRYLIKTRGQQVTLSCSPISGHRSVSWYQQTPGQGLQFLFEYFSETQRNKGNFPGRFSGRQFSNSRSEMNVSTLELGDSALYLCASMEYNEQFFGPGTRLTVL.

The CDR3 is CASGRTWDSSRSGANVLTF. CDR3 DNA sequence: TGTGCTAGTGGCCGTACGTGGGACAGCTCGCGATCTGGGGCCAACGTCCTGACTTTC. The chain combines TRBV12-5 with TRBJ2-6; TRBD1 matches at 7 bases. V shed 6 bases, J shed 1 base, and the junction held 15 bases outside the gene matches. The CDR3 covers 19 residues. Germline CDR1 LGHNT, CDR2 FRNRAP. Full variable domain (missing parts from reference TRBV12-5 and TRBJ2-6): DARVTQTPRHKVTEMGQEVTMRCQPILGHNTVFWYRQTMMQGLELLAYFRNRAPLDDSGMPKDRFSAEMPDATLATLKIQPSEPRDSAVYFCASGRTWDSSRSGANVLTFGAGSRLTVL.

This clonotype occurred a few times. The chain carries TRBV6-1 and TRBJ2-7; D is undetermined. Trimming left V 0 bases short and J 6 bases short, with 15 bases between. Germline V gives CDR1 MNHNS, CDR2 SASEGT. The CDR3 has 15 amino acids. The CDR3 sequence is CASSEASGIAAEQYF. As DNA, the CDR3 is TGTGCCAGCAGTGAAGCGTCGGGTATTGCAGCCGAGCAGTACTTC.

With respect to this clonotype: An end of the junction does not agree with germline; a read error may underlie this. The genes are TRBV6-1 and TRBJ2-7; possibly TRBD1 or TRBD2 for D (5 bases each). Germline loops: CDR1 MNHNS, CDR2 SASEGT. The CDR3 is made up of 13 amino acids. CDR3 amino acids: CASEVGTRDPSRF. The DNA of the CDR3 is TGTGCCAGCGAAGTGGGGACCCGGGACCCAAGTAGGTTC.

In this sample, this clonotype turned up a few times. The J gene is TRBJ2-7, the V gene TRBV25-1; D may be TRBD2 (5 bases). CDR3 size: 14 residues. Germline CDR1 reads MGHDK; CDR2 reads SYGVNS. With 6 bases removed from V and 1 base from J, the gap between germline ends came to 13 bases. In nucleotides, the CDR3 is TGTGCCAGCAGCGCCGCCGGCGGGTCCTACGAGCAGTACTTC. Translated: CASSAAGGSYEQYF.

The chain uses TRBV12-3 or TRBV12-4 and TRBJ1-1; D is unresolved. V lost 5 bases and J 4 bases, leaving 14 bases between the germline ends. The CDR3 has 14 amino acids. The CDR3 loop is CASSAFTSATEAFF. The CDR3 DNA follows: TGTGCCAGCAGTGCTTTTACCAGCGCCACTGAAGCTTTCTTT.

This chain links TRBV15 with TRBJ2-7; D gene uncertain. CDR3 length equals 12 residues. The V end lost 1 base, the J end lost 6 bases, and 7 bases lay between the germline ends. Looked up from germline, CDR1 is LNHNV and CDR2 is YYDKDF (reference sequence). The chain's CDR3 is CATSRALGEQYF. The DNA of the CDR3 is TGTGCCACCAGCAGAGCGTTAGGCGAGCAGTACTTC.

This clonotype was seen only a few times. The gene calls are TRBV12-3 or TRBV12-4 and TRBJ1-1; TRBD1 agrees at 7 bases. V was pared by 5 bases and J by 9 bases, with 6 bases of the junction left unmatched. The CDR3 is made up of 12 amino acids. CDR3 nucleotides: TGTGCCAGCAGTCCACGACAGGGTAAAGCTTTCTTT. It specifies CASSPRQGKAFF.

This clonotype was detected only once. The chain is built from TRBV4-2 and TRBJ2-1; possible D gene TRBD2, 5 bases. The length of the CDR3 is 16 residues. The V gene's germline CDR1 is LGHNA and CDR2 YNFKEQ. V lost 0 bases and J 6 bases, leaving 15 bases between the germline ends. The CDR3 DNA sequence: TGTGCCAGCAGCCAAGATGGAGGACGGCCATCCAATGAGCAGTTCTTC. It specifies CASSQDGGRPSNEQFF.

This clonotype has just a few counts. The V gene is TRBV6-1, the J gene TRBJ2-3; D possibly uses TRBD1 or TRBD2 (6 bases each). CDR1 is MNHNS, CDR2 SASEGT, per germline. This CDR3 is built from 16 residues. The ends were cut back, 4 bases at V and 2 bases at J, with 16 bases in the middle. The CDR3 DNA sequence: TGTGCCAGCAGTGTTTTGAGAGGGGGGTACACAGATACGCAGTATTTT. It yields the protein CASSVLRGGYTDTQYF.

The chain joins TRBV3-1 to TRBJ2-1; D is uncertain. This CDR3 region has 13 residues. With 4 bases removed from V and 10 bases from J, the gap between germline ends came to 14 bases. Germline loops: CDR1 LGHDT, CDR2 YNNKEL (reference sequence). The DNA for the CDR3 is TGTGCCAGCAGCCGCTCCGCTGCGCGCGAGCAGTTCTTC. Translation gives CASSRSAAREQFF.

The chain joins TRBV7-8 to TRBJ1-2, with D possibly TRBD1 on 5 matching bases. The CDR3 runs 16 residues. Germline-derived CDR1 and CDR2 are SGHVS and FQNEAQ. V dropped 1 base and J dropped 8 bases, with 20 bases sitting between them. The CDR3 bases are TGTGCCAGCAGCTTAGGTCCGGTGCAGGGTCACTTAGGCTACACCTTC. Translating it yields CASSLGPVQGHLGYTF.

This clonotype has more than one count but fewer than ten. The chain employs TRBV20-1 and TRBJ2-3; D not resolved. CDR1 and CDR2 (germline): DFQATT, SNEGSKA (reference sequence). V was cut by 3 bases and J by 2 bases, with 9 bases left in between. The CDR3 consists of 13 residues. CDR3 residues: CSARAHNTDTQYF. Here the CDR3 DNA reads TGCAGTGCTAGGGCGCATAACACAGATACGCAGTATTTT.